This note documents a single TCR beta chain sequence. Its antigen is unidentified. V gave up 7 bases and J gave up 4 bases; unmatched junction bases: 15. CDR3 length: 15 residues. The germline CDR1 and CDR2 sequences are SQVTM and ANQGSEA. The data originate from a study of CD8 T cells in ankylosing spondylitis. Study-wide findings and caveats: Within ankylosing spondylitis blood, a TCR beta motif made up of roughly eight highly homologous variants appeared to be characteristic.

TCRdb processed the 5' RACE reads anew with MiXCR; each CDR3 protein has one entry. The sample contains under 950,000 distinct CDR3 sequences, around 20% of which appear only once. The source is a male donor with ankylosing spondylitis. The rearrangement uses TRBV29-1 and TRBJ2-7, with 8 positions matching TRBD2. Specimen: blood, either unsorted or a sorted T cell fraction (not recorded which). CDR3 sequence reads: CSAGGEEDGAYEQYF. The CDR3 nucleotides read TGCAGCGCCGGGGGGGAGGAGGACGGGGCTTACGAGCAGTACTTC.